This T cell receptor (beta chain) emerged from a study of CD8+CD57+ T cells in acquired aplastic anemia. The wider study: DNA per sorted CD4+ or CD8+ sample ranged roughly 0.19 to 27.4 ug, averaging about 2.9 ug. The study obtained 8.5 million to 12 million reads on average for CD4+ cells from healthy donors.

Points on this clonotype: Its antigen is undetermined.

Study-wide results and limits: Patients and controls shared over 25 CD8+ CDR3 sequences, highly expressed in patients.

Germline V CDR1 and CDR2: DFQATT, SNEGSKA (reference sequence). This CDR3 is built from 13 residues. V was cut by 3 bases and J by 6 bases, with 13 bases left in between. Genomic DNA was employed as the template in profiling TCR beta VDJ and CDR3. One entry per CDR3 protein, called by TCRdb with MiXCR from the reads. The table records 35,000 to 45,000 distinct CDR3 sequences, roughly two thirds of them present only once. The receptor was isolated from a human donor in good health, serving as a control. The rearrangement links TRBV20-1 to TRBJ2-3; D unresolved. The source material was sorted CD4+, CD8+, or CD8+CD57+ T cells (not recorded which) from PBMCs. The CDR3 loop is CSAREMPSDTQYF. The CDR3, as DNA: TGCAGTGCTAGGGAGATGCCATCGGATACGCAGTATTTT.